Below, 32 T cell receptor beta chains from the same sample are listed, as sequenced in a study of tumor-infiltrating lymphocytes in localized non-small cell lung cancer. Assay: immunoSEQ multiplex PCR; the TCRdb copy retains only in-frame clones and omits some. The table shows around 25,000 clones, with roughly 73% occurring only once. The sequencing sample was made of lung tumor tissue. The receptor source for this set is a human donor with non-small cell lung cancer.

The chain employs TRBV5-5 and TRBJ1-4; TRBD1 might be the D (5 bases). Trimming took off 1 base at V and 7 bases at J, with 17 bases between the two ends. Germline V gene sequence: CDR1 SGHKS, CDR2 YYEKEE (reference sequence). CDR3 length equals 16 residues. This chain's CDR3 is CASSLTRGTRGEKLFF. The CDR3 nucleotides read TGTGCCAGCAGCTTGACTCGTGGGACGCGAGGTGAAAAACTGTTTTTT. The variable domain in full, completed from reference TRBV5-5 and TRBJ1-4, reads DAGVTQSPTHLIKTRGQQVTLRCSPISGHKSVSWYQQVLGQGPQFIFQYYEKEERGRGNFPDRFSARQFPNYSSELNVNALLLGDSALYLCASSLTRGTRGEKLFFGSGTQLSVL.

V is TRBV4-3 and J is TRBJ1-5; 8 nucleotides line up with TRBD1. The CDR3 has 15 amino acids. V shed 0 bases, J shed 7 bases, and the junction held 5 bases outside the gene matches. In germline, CDR1 is LGHNA, CDR2 YSLEER. Here the CDR3 reads CASSQDVQGGQPQHF. CDR3 DNA: TGCGCCAGCAGCCAAGATGTACAGGGGGGCCAGCCCCAGCATTTT.

The chain couples TRBV10-1 to TRBJ2-2; no definite D call. V shed 0 bases and J shed 5 bases, with 10 bases lying between them. The CDR3 runs to 15 residues. Germline V lookup: CDR1 WNHNN, CDR2 SYGVQD (reference sequence). CDR3 sequence (DNA): TGCGCCAGCAGTGAGTCGCTTGTGGCTACCGGGGAGCTGTTTTTT. The encoded protein is CASSESLVATGELFF.

Only a few counts were recorded for this clone. The chain employs TRBV19 and TRBJ1-2; weak D call: TRBD1 (5 bases). This CDR3 has 13 residues. The germline CDR1 and CDR2 sequences are LNHDA and SQIVND (reference sequence). V was cut by 3 bases and J by 8 bases, with 13 bases left in between. In DNA form, the CDR3 reads TGTGCCAGTAGTATCCAGGGAAGTGTGGGCTACACCTTC. This encodes CASSIQGSVGYTF.

The gene calls are TRBV10-3 and TRBJ2-7; D ambiguous. Between the trimmed V and J ends, which lost 0 bases and 2 bases, there was a span of 11 bases. The CDR3 contains 15 residues. Germline V gene lookup returns CDR1 ENHRY and CDR2 SYGVKD. The CDR3 DNA is TGTGCCATCAGTGAGTCTTCAGTTACCCCCTACGAGCAGTACTTC. This gives the protein CAISESSVTPYEQYF.

This clone was observed a handful of times. The V gene is TRBV6-5, the J gene TRBJ2-7, with unresolved D. The germline V gene encodes CDR1 MNHEY and CDR2 SVGAGI. The CDR3 is made up of 12 amino acids. Trimming shortened V by 4 bases and J by 3 bases, and 7 bases separated the two germline ends. CDR3 residues: CASSSPGYEQYF. The CDR3 nucleotides read TGTGCCAGCAGTTCTCCCGGCTACGAGCAGTACTTC.

The CDR3 coding sequence is TGTGCCAGCAGCTTGGCTTTGGACTCACCCCTCCACTTT. It translates to CASSLALDSPLHF. The V and J genes are TRBV5-6 and TRBJ1-6; no clear D. This CDR3 is 13 amino acids long. The V end lost 0 bases, the J end lost 10 bases, and 8 bases lay between the germline ends. Germline V gives CDR1 SGHDT, CDR2 YYEEEE. The entire variable domain, with the rest obtained from reference TRBV5-6 and TRBJ1-6, is as follows: DAGVTQSPTHLIKTRGQQVTLRCSPKSGHDTVSWYQQALGQGPQFIFQYYEEEERQRGNFPDRFSGHQFPNYSSELNVNALLLGDSALYLCASSLALDSPLHFGNGTRLTVT.

This clone appeared a few times. The V and J genes are TRBV30 and TRBJ2-1, with 11 bases aligning to TRBD2. CDR1 and CDR2 from the germline V gene are GTSNPN and SVGIG (reference sequence). The length of the CDR3 is 14 residues. V trimming: 2 bases; J trimming: 10 bases; junction bases outside the gene matches: 7. CDR3 sequence: CAWSFSGGAREQFF. The CDR3 coding sequence is TGTGCCTGGAGTTTTAGCGGGGGGGCCCGGGAGCAGTTCTTC. Using reference TRBV30 and TRBJ2-1 for the parts outside the CDR3, the full variable domain is SQTIHQWPATLVQPVGSPLSLECTVEGTSNPNLYWYRQAAGRGLQLLFYSVGIGQISSEVPQNLSASRPQDRQFILSSKKLLLSDSGFYLCAWSFSGGAREQFFGPGTRLTVL.

This clone was seen a handful of times. This chain links TRBV11-3 with TRBJ2-3; TRBD2 might be the D (6 bases). V lost 4 bases and J 5 bases, leaving 16 bases between the germline ends. This CDR3 has 15 amino acids. Germline lookup yields CDR1 SGHNT and CDR2 YENEEA. The CDR3, as DNA: TGTGCCAGCAGCTCACCGGGACTTTCTTTAGATACGCAGTATTTT. The encoded protein is CASSSPGLSLDTQYF.

The chain combines TRBV11-3 with TRBJ2-5, with TRBD2 matching 9 bases. This CDR3 contains 16 residues. Germline V gives CDR1 SGHNT, CDR2 YENEEA. Trimming cost V 3 bases and J 5 bases; bases outside gene matches: 10. CDR3 sequence (DNA): TGTGCCAGCAGCTTTAGCTTAGCGGGGGCAATGGAGACCCAGTACTTC. This encodes CASSFSLAGAMETQYF. The variable domain in full, completed from reference TRBV11-3 and TRBJ2-5, reads EAGVVQSPRYKIIEKKQPVAFWCNPISGHNTLYWYLQNLGQGPELLIRYENEEAVDDSQLPKDRFSAERLKGVDSTLKIQPAELGDSAVYLCASSFSLAGAMETQYFGPGTRLLVL.

The J gene is TRBJ1-4, the V gene TRBV7-8; possible D gene TRBD1, 6 bases. CDR3 length: 15 residues. V lost 6 bases and J 4 bases, leaving 15 bases between the germline ends. Germline assignment: CDR1 SGHVS and CDR2 FQNEAQ. In DNA, the CDR3 is TGTGCCAGCAGACGTGGGGGACAATTTAATGAAAAACTGTTTTTT. It translates to CASRRGGQFNEKLFF. Full variable domain (outside the CDR3, taken from reference TRBV7-8 and TRBJ1-4): GAGVSQSPRYKVAKRGQDVALRCDPISGHVSLFWYQQALGQGPEFLTYFQNEAQLDKSGLPSDRFFAERPEGSVSTLKIQRTQQEDSAVYLCASRRGGQFNEKLFFGSGTQLSVL.

The chain has TRBV10-3 and TRBJ2-7, with TRBD2 matching over 14 bases. V dropped 10 bases and J dropped 5; count of bases not matched to a gene: 7. The CDR3 runs to 14 residues. The germline V gene has CDR1 ENHRY and CDR2 SYGVKD. The CDR3 protein is CATVGLAGGNEQYF. The CDR3 nucleotides are TGTGCCACCGTCGGACTAGCGGGGGGCAACGAGCAGTACTTC.

The rearrangement uses TRBV5-8 and TRBJ2-2; 10 bases line up with TRBD1. The CDR3 runs 15 residues. V lost 4 bases and J lost 4; bases outside the gene matches: 4. The V gene's germline CDR1 is SGHTS and CDR2 YDEGEE. The CDR3: CASSARTGGTGELFF. In nucleotides, the CDR3 is TGTGCCAGCAGCGCGAGGACAGGGGGCACCGGGGAGCTGTTTTTT.

V is TRBV10-3 and J is TRBJ2-7, with 13 positions matching TRBD2. CDR1 is ENHRY, CDR2 SYGVKD, per germline. Trimming removed 4 bases from V and 2 bases from J; junction bases left unmatched: 8. The CDR3 runs 17 residues. The CDR3 DNA is TGTGCCATCAGTGGGACTAGCGGGGGCTACAGGGCCTACGAGCAGTACTTC. Translated, it gives CAISGTSGGYRAYEQYF.

As concerns this clone: This sample also contains other DNA sequences that code for the same CDR3. The chain joins TRBV5-1 to TRBJ2-3, with D unresolved. The germline V gene has CDR1 SGHRS and CDR2 YFSETQ. The CDR3 runs to 13 residues. V lost 0 bases, J lost 3 bases, and 5 bases lay in between. The CDR3 sequence: CASSLGGTDTQYF. In DNA, the CDR3 is TGCGCCAGCAGCTTGGGGGGAACAGATACGCAGTATTTT. The whole variable domain, remainder taken from reference TRBV5-1 and TRBJ2-3, is KAGVTQTPRYLIKTRGQQVTLSCSPISGHRSVSWYQQTPGQGLQFLFEYFSETQRNKGNFPGRFSGRQFSNSRSEMNVSTLELGDSALYLCASSLGGTDTQYFGPGTRLTVL.

The V gene is TRBV27, the J gene TRBJ1-5; no reliable D call. The ends were cut back, 2 bases at V and 6 bases at J, with 8 bases in the middle. Germline CDR1 reads MNHEY; CDR2 reads SMNVEV (reference sequence). The CDR3 consists of 13 residues. This chain's CDR3 is CASSLMKTQPQHF. The DNA for the CDR3 is TGTGCCAGCAGTTTAATGAAAACTCAGCCCCAGCATTTT.

The CDR3 spells CASSYSASGGADTQYF. The CDR3 bases are TGTGCCAGCAGTTACTCGGCTAGCGGGGGGGCAGATACGCAGTATTTT. The chain has TRBV6-5 and TRBJ2-3; TRBD2 aligns across 12 bases. Germline V gives CDR1 MNHEY, CDR2 SVGAGI. The CDR3 has 16 amino acids. V lost 0 bases to trimming and J lost 4 bases; unmatched junction nucleotides: 2.

DNA of the CDR3: TGTGCCAGCAGTCATGGGACCAACTATGGCTACACCTTC. Its translation is CASSHGTNYGYTF. The genes are TRBV9 and TRBJ1-2; weak D call: TRBD1 (5 bases). This CDR3 has 13 residues. The germline gives CDR1 SGDLS, CDR2 YYNGEE. Between the trimmed V and J ends, which lost 5 bases and 2 bases, there was a span of 10 bases.

This chain joins TRBV7-9 and TRBJ2-2, with D uncertain. Germline V lookup: CDR1 SEHNR, CDR2 FQNEAQ (reference sequence). The ends were cut back, 2 bases at V and 0 bases at J, with 4 bases in the middle. There are 14 residues in the CDR3. CDR3 sequence: CASSLTANTGELFF. The CDR3 region has the DNA TGTGCCAGCAGCTTAACAGCGAACACCGGGGAGCTGTTTTTT.

J is TRBJ1-1 and V is TRBV19; the D is unclear. The germline V and J ends were trimmed by 6 bases and 1 base, with 12 bases remaining between them. Germline V gives CDR1 LNHDA, CDR2 SQIVND (reference sequence). CDR3 size: 14 residues. The CDR3 nucleotides read TGTGCCAGTAGACCCGTAGAATGGAACACTGAAGCTTTCTTT. It encodes CASRPVEWNTEAFF.

This rearrangement joins TRBV5-6 to TRBJ1-5, with 7 bases that match TRBD1. The CDR3 loop spans 14 amino acids. From germline, CDR1 is SGHDT and CDR2 YYEEEE. The trim removed 2 bases at V and 2 bases at J, leaving 1 base unmatched. CDR3 residues: CASSFGTGNQPQHF. CDR3 bases: TGTGCCAGCAGCTTCGGGACAGGCAATCAGCCCCAGCATTTT.

This rearrangement joins TRBV5-1 to TRBJ2-3; 7 bases map to TRBD2. The junction had 8 bases not matched to a gene; V was cut back by 0 bases and J by 4 bases. Per germline, CDR1 SGHRS and CDR2 YFSETQ. The CDR3 loop spans 16 amino acids. CDR3 DNA: TGCGCCAGCAGCTTGGAGGTGGGGGGGTCGTCAGATACGCAGTATTTT. It yields the protein CASSLEVGGSSDTQYF.

Only one count was recorded for this clone. This rearrangement joins TRBV7-9 to TRBJ2-1; no clear D gene. This CDR3 has 13 residues. V lost 2 bases and J 9 bases, leaving 11 bases between the germline ends. In germline, CDR1 is SEHNR, CDR2 FQNEAQ (reference sequence). DNA for the CDR3: TGTGCCAGCAGCTTATTGTGGGGTAGTGAGCAGTTCTTC. Its translation: CASSLLWGSEQFF.

V is TRBV7-6 and J is TRBJ1-3, with no clear D. Trimming took 5 bases from V and 0 from J, leaving 11 bases between them. The CDR3 has 15 residues. The germline V gene encodes CDR1 SGHVS and CDR2 FNYEAQ. The CDR3 reads CASSRTRFSGNTIYF. The DNA of the CDR3 is TGTGCCAGCAGCCGGACGCGATTCTCTGGAAACACCATATATTTT.

The V and J genes are TRBV5-4 and TRBJ2-2; a weak D match, TRBD2 (5 bases). CDR1 and CDR2 (germline): SGHNT, YYREEE (reference sequence). The length of the CDR3 is 16 residues. The V and J ends lost 0 bases and 0 bases respectively, with 9 bases between them. CDR3 sequence: CASSLEGDTNTGELFF. CDR3 in DNA: TGTGCCAGCAGCTTGGAGGGAGATACGAACACCGGGGAGCTGTTTTTT.

The chain uses TRBV4-3 and TRBJ1-6, with 8 bases identical to TRBD1. The V gene's germline CDR1 is LGHNA and CDR2 YSLEER. The CDR3 consists of 15 residues. Unmatched junction bases numbered 0, after V lost 0 bases and J lost 5 bases. Here the CDR3 DNA reads TGCGCCAGCAGCCAAGACAGGGGGCATAATTCACCCCTCCACTTT. Amino acid sequence: CASSQDRGHNSPLHF.

CDR3 in amino acids: CASSPDRVHEKLFF. As DNA, the CDR3 is TGTGCCAGCAGCCCGGACAGGGTGCATGAAAAACTGTTTTTT. The gene calls are TRBV5-4 and TRBJ1-4; TRBD1 aligns across 8 bases. Trimming at V came to 4 bases and at J to 6 bases, leaving 5 bases not matched to a gene. CDR1 is SGHNT and CDR2 is YYREEE in the germline V gene (reference sequence). This CDR3 comprises 14 residues.

The sample holds one count of this clone. The rearrangement uses TRBV14 and TRBJ1-6; 8 bases match TRBD1. V was pared by 6 bases and J by 7 bases, with 5 bases of the junction left unmatched. Germline V CDR1 and CDR2: SGHDN, FVKESK. This CDR3 contains 14 residues. CDR3 region: CASRSDRDNSPLHF. The CDR3 DNA reads TGTGCCAGCAGATCGGACAGGGACAATTCACCCCTCCACTTT. Supplemented by reference TRBV14 and TRBJ1-6, the full variable domain reads EAGVTQFPSHSVIEKGQTVTLRCDPISGHDNLYWYRRVMGKEIKFLLHFVKESKQDESGMPNNRFLAERTGGTYSTLKVQPAELEDSGVYFCASRSDRDNSPLHFGNGTRLTVT.

A single count supports this clone. The rearrangement uses TRBV18 and TRBJ2-7; D is unresolved. Germline CDR1 reads KGHSH; CDR2 reads LQKENI. The CDR3 runs to 14 residues. V shed 0 bases and J shed 2 bases, with 8 bases lying between them. The CDR3 nucleotides read TGTGCCAGCTCACCACCACAGAACCCCTACGAGCAGTACTTC. This codes for CASSPPQNPYEQYF.

V gene TRBV2 combines with J gene TRBJ1-6; TRBD1 might be the D (5 bases). V lost 10 bases and J 6 bases, leaving 13 bases between the germline ends. This CDR3 spans 13 amino acids. In germline, CDR1 is SNHLY, CDR2 FYNNEI. CDR3 protein: CATRSGRNSPLHF. The CDR3 region has the DNA TGTGCCACCCGGTCGGGACGTAATTCACCCCTCCACTTT.

This clone was recorded a few times. V and J are TRBV5-4 and TRBJ1-1; D remains unclear. V shed 0 bases and J shed 1 base, with 7 bases lying between them. This CDR3 has 14 amino acids. Germline assignment: CDR1 SGHNT and CDR2 YYREEE (reference sequence). CDR3 DNA: TGTGCCAGCAGCTTGGGTGGCCCGAACACTGAAGCTTTCTTT. As protein: CASSLGGPNTEAFF.

The chain links TRBV4-1 to TRBJ1-1, with D uncertain. V lost 1 base and J lost 1, with 19 bases in between. Germline V lookup: CDR1 MGHRA, CDR2 YSYEKL. CDR3 length: 18 residues. The CDR3 here is CASSQVNSRNKKNTEAFF. CDR3 coding DNA: TGCGCCAGCAGCCAAGTGAACAGCAGAAACAAAAAGAACACTGAAGCTTTCTTT.